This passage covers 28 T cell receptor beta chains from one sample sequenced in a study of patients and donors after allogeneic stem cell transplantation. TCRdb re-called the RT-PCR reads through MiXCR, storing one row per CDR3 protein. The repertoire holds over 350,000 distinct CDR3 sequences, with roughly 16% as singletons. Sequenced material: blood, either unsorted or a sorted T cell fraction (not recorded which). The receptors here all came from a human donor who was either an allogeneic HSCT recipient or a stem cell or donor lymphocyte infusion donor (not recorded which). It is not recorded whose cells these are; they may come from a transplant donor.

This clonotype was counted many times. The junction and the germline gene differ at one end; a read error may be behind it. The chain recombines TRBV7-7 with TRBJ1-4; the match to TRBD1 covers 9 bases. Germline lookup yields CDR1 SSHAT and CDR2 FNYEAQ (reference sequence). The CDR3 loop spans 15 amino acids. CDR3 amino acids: CASSPGTGKNEKLFF. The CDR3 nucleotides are TGTGCTAGCAGCCCCGGGACAGGGAAAAATGAAAAACTGTTTTTT.

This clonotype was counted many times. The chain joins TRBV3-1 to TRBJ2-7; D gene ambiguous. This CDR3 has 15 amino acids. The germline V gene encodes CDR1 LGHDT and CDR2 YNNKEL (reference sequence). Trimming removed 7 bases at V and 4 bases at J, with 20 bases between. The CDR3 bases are TGTGCCAGCATCAACCCGTCCGGACGGCAATACGAGCAGTACTTC. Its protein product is CASINPSGRQYEQYF.

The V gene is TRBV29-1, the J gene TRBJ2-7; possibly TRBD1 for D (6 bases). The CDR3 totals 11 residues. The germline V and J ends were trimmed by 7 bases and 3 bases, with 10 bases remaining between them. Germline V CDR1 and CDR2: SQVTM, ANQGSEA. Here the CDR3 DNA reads TGCAGCGGTGGACAGAACTACGAGCAGTACTTC. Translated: CSGGQNYEQYF.

The CDR3 sequence: CASSASLAGLQGDTQYF. The DNA of the CDR3 is TGTGCCAGCAGCGCGTCGTTAGCGGGTCTTCAGGGAGATACGCAGTATTTT. The V and J genes are TRBV13 and TRBJ2-3, with 7 bases lining up with TRBD2. J gave up 5 bases and V 5 bases, and 16 bases lay outside the gene matches. Germline assignment: CDR1 PRHDT and CDR2 FYEKMQ (reference sequence). This CDR3 comprises 17 residues.

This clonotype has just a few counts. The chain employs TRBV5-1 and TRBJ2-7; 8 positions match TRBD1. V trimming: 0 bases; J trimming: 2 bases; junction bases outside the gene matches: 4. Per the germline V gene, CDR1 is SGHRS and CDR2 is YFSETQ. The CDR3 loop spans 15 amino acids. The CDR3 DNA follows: TGCGCCAGCAGCTTGGGACAGGGGACCCCCTACGAGCAGTACTTC. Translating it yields CASSLGQGTPYEQYF.

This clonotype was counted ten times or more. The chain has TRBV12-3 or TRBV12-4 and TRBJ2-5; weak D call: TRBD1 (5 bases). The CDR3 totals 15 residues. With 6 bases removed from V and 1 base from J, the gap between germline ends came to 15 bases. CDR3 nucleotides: TGTGCCAGCAGGCCCTCGGACATGCGCCAAGAGACCCAGTACTTC. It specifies CASRPSDMRQETQYF.

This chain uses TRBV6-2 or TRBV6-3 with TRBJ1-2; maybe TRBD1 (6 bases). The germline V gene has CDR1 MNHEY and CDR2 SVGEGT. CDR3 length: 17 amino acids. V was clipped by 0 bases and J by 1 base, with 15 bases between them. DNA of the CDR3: TGTGCCAGCAGTTACTCGGAGGCCGGGACACATAACTATGGCTACACCTTC. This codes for CASSYSEAGTHNYGYTF.

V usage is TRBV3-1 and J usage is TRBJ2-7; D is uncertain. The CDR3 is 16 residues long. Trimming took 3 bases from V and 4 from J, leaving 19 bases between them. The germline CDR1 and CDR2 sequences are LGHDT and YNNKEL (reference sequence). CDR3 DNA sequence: TGTGCCAGCAGCCAGCGGCCTGCAACACCACCTTACGAGCAGTACTTC. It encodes CASSQRPATPPYEQYF.

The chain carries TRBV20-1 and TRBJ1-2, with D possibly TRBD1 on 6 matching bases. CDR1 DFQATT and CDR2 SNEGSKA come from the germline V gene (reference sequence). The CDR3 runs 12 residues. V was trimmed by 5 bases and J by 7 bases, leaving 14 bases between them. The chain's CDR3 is CSAPPGDRGYTF. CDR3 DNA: TGCAGTGCTCCCCCAGGGGATCGTGGCTACACCTTC.

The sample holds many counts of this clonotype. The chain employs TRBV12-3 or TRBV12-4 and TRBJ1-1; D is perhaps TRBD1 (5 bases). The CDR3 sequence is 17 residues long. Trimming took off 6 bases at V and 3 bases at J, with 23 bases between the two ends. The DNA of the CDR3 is TGTGCCAGCAGCCCTCAGGGAGAGGGCCCCGGGGACACTGAAGCTTTCTTT. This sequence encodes CASSPQGEGPGDTEAFF.

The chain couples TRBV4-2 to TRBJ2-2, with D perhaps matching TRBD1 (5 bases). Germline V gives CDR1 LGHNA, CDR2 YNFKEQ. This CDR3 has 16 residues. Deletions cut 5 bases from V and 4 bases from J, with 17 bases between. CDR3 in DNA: TGTGCCAGCAGCTCACGGAGCAGGGAAGGCACCGGGGAGCTGTTTTTT. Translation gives CASSSRSREGTGELFF.

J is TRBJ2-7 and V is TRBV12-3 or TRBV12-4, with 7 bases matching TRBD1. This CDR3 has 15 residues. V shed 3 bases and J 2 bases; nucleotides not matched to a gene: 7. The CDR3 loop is CASSLRGGLPYEQYF. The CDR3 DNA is TGTGCCAGCAGTTTGAGAGGGGGCCTCCCCTACGAGCAGTACTTC.

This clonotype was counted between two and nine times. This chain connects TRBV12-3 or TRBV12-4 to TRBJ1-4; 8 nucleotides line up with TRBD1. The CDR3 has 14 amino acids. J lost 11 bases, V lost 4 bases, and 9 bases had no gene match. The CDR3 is CASSYGSRTGKLFF. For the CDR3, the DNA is TGTGCCAGCAGTTACGGGTCCCGGACAGGGAAACTGTTTTTT.

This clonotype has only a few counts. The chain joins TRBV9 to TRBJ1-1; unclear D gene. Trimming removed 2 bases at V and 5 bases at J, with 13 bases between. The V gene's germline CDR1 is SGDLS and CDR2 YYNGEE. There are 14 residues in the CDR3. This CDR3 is CASSVSGGETEAFF. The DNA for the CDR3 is TGTGCCAGCAGCGTGTCGGGCGGGGAGACTGAAGCTTTCTTT.

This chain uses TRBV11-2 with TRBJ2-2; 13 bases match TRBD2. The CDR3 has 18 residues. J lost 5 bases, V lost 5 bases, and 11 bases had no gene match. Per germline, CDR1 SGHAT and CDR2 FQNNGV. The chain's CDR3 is CASSTLTSGGTRTGELFF. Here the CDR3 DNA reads TGTGCCAGCAGCACCTTGACTAGCGGGGGGACCCGGACCGGGGAGCTGTTTTTT.

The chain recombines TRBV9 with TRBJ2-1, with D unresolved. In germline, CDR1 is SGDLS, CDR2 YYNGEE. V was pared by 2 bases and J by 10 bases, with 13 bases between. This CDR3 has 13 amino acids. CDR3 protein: CASSVRPPQEQFF. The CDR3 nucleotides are TGTGCCAGCAGCGTCAGACCTCCACAGGAGCAGTTCTTC.

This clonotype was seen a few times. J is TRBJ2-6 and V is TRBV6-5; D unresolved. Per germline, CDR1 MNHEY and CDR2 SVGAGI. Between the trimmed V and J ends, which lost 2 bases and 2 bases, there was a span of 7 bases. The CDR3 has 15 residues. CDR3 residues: CASSYIGPGANVLTF. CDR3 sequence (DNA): TGTGCCAGCAGTTACATAGGGCCTGGGGCCAACGTCCTGACTTTC.

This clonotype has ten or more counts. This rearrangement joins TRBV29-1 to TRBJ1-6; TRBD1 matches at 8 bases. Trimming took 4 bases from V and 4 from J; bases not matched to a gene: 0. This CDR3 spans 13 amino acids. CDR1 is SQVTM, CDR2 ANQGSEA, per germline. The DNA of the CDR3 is TGCAGCGTTGGGACAGGGTATAATTCACCCCTCCACTTT. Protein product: CSVGTGYNSPLHF.

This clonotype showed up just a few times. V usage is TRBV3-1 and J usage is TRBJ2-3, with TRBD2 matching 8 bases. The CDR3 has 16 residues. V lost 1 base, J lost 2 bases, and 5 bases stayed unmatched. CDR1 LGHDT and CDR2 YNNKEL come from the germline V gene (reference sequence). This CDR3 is CASSQGLARYTDTQYF. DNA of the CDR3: TGTGCCAGCAGCCAAGGACTAGCGCGGTACACAGATACGCAGTATTTT.

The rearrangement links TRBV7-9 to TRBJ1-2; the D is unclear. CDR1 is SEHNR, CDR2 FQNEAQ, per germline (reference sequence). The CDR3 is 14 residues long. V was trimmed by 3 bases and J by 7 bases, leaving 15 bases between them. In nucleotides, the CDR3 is TGTGCCAGCAGCTTCTTCTCCGTTGGTCGTGGCTACACCTTC. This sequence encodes CASSFFSVGRGYTF.

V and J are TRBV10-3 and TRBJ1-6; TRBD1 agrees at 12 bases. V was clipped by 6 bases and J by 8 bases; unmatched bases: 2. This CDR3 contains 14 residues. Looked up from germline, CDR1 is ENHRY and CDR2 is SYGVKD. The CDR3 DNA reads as TGTGCCATCAGGGGGACAGGGGGCCATTCACCCCTCCACTTT. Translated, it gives CAIRGTGGHSPLHF.

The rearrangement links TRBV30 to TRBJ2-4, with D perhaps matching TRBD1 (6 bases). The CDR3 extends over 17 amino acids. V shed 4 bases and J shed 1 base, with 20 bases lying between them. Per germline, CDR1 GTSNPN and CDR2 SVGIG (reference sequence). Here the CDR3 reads CAWTFYRIQGAKNIQYF. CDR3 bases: TGTGCCTGGACGTTCTACCGAATCCAGGGGGCCAAAAACATTCAGTACTTC.

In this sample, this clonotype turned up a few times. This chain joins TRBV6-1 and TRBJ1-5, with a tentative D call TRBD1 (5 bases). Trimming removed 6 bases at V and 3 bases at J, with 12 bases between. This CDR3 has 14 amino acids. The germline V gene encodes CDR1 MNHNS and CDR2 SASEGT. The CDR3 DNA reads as TGTGCCAGCAGGCAGGGCGGTTACAATCAGCCCCAGCATTTT. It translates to CASRQGGYNQPQHF.

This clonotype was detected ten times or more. The CDR3 nucleotides are TGCGCCAGCAGCCCTGAGGGGGGCAGGGCAGGAGAGACCCAGTACTTC. It yields the protein CASSPEGGRAGETQYF. The chain carries TRBV4-3 and TRBJ2-5, with D perhaps assigned TRBD1 or TRBD2 (6 bases each). V lost 4 bases and J 4 bases, leaving 19 bases between the germline ends. The germline CDR1 and CDR2 sequences are LGHNA and YSLEER. The CDR3 consists of 16 residues.

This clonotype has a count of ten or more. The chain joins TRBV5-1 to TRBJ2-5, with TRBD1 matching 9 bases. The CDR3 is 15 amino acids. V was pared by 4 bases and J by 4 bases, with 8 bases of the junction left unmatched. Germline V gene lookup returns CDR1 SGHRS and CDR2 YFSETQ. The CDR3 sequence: CASSPRDRDGETQYF. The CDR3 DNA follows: TGCGCCAGCAGCCCCCGGGACAGGGATGGAGAGACCCAGTACTTC.

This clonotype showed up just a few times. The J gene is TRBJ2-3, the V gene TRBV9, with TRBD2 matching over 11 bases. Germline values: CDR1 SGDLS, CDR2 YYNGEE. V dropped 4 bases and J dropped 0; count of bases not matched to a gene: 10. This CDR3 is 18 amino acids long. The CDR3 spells CASSPVGASGGSTDTQYF. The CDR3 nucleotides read TGTGCCAGCAGCCCCGTGGGGGCTAGCGGGGGGAGCACAGATACGCAGTATTTT. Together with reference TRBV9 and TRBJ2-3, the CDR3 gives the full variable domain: DSGVTQTPKHLITATGQRVTLRCSPRSGDLSVYWYQQSLDQGLQFLIQYYNGEERAKGNILERFSAQQFPDLHSELNLSSLELGDSALYFCASSPVGASGGSTDTQYFGPGTRLTVL.

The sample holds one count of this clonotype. Here the CDR3 reads CATSESVARGTPPHGYTF. CDR3 coding DNA: TGTGCCACCAGTGAATCTGTGGCTCGTGGGACCCCCCCCCATGGCTACACCTTC. The chain recombines TRBV24-1 with TRBJ1-2; D might be TRBD1 (5 bases). Germline V gene lookup returns CDR1 KGHDR and CDR2 SFDVKD. Trimming cost V 4 bases and J 6 bases, with 26 bases left between them. The CDR3 is made up of 18 amino acids.

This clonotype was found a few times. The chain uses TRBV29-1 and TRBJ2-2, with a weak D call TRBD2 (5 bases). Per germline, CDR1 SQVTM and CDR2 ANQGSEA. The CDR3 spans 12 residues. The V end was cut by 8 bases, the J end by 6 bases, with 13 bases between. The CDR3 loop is CSYARGAGELFF. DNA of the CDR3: TGCAGCTACGCCCGGGGTGCCGGGGAGCTGTTTTTT.